This is a list of T cell receptor beta chains from one sample in a study of cytomegalovirus exposure and HLA in healthy donors. TCRdb's table, derived via immunoSEQ multiplex PCR, lists solely in-frame clones and lacks some. The sample data list around 200,000 clones. The sequencing sample was made of PBMCs. The receptor set was obtained from a woman aged 18-29 years in good health and CMV-seropositive. CDR3s include the opening cysteine and the closing phenylalanine or tryptophan. Fields, in order: J gene, V gene, D gene, CDR3 DNA, CDR3 protein. D genes are given only for firm matches.

>TRBJ2-7|TRBV7-2|TRBD2
TGTGCCAGCAGCTTAGGGACTAGCGGGAGTCTCTACGAGCAGTACTTC
CASSLGTSGSLYEQYF
>TRBJ2-3|TRBV18|NA
TGTGCCAGCTCACCGAGTGTTCGTAGCACAGATACGCAGTATTTT
CASSPSVRSTDTQYF
>TRBJ1-5|TRBV7-8|NA
TGTGCCAGCAGCTTAGATCGGGGAAATCAGCCCCAGCATTTT
CASSLDRGNQPQHF
>TRBJ1-2|TRBV18|TRBD1
TGTGCCAGCTCACCCGGACAGGGTAATTCTAACTATGGCTACACCTTC
CASSPGQGNSNYGYTF
>TRBJ1-5|TRBV5-1|NA
TGCGCCAGCAGCTTGGGACAGGTTAATCAGCCCCAGCATTTT
CASSLGQVNQPQHF
>TRBJ2-7|TRBV6-1|TRBD2
TGTGCCAGCAGACTTACTAGCGGGGTCTACGAGCAGTACTTC
CASRLTSGVYEQYF
>TRBJ2-1|TRBV11-2|NA
TGTGCCAGCAGCTTGTCGCGCGTTAGCTCCTACAATGAGCAGTTCTTC
CASSLSRVSSYNEQFF
>TRBJ2-5|TRBV19|TRBD2
TGTGCCAGTAGCCTTTTCCTAGCGGCCTCACAAGAGACCCAGTACTTC
CASSLFLAASQETQYF
>TRBJ2-7|TRBV5-4|TRBD1
TGTGCCAGCAGCGGCAACAGGGGCTACGAGCAGTACTTC
CASSGNRGYEQYF
>TRBJ2-3|TRBV2|TRBD2
TGTGCCAGCAGGAGGACTAGCGGGGCGAGCACAGATACGCAGTATTTT
CASRRTSGASTDTQYF
>TRBJ2-5|TRBV2|NA
TGTGCCAGCAGTGAAGCGCTTGGCGGGCAAGAGACCCAGTACTTC
CASSEALGGQETQYF
>TRBJ2-3|TRBV2|TRBD1
TGTGCCAGCAGTAGAGACAGGGAGACAGATACGCAGTATTTT
CASSRDRETDTQYF
>TRBJ2-1|TRBV19|NA
TGTGCCAGTAGTATAACGGGGTACAATGAGCAGTTCTTC
CASSITGYNEQFF
>TRBJ1-2|TRBV18|NA
TGTGCCAGCTCACCAAACAGGGAGGGTGGCTACACCTTC
CASSPNREGGYTF
>TRBJ1-2|TRBV19|TRBD1
TGTGCCAGTAACATAGGGACAGGGAACTATGGCTACACCTTC
CASNIGTGNYGYTF
>TRBJ1-3|TRBV6-5|NA
TGTGCCAGCAGTTACTCGGGCCCAAGTGGAAACACCATATATTTT
CASSYSGPSGNTIYF
>TRBJ1-2|TRBV5-6|TRBD1
TGTGCCAGCAGCTTGGACAGGGGGTATAACTATGGCTACACCTTC
CASSLDRGYNYGYTF
>TRBJ2-7|TRBV5-6|TRBD1
TGTGCCAGCAGCAAGAGGGACAGGGGCCGAATCGAGCAGTACTTC
CASSKRDRGRIEQYF
>TRBJ1-5|TRBV30|TRBD1
TGTGCCTGGAACCGGGACAGCTTAAATCAGCCCCAGCATTTT
CAWNRDSLNQPQHF
>TRBJ2-7|TRBV10-1|NA
TGCGCCAGCAGTGGAGACTCCTACGAGCAGTACTTC
CASSGDSYEQYF
>TRBJ2-2|TRBV19|TRBD1
TGTGCCAGTAACGGTCGGACAGGGGGGAGCAGGGCCGGGGAGCTGTTTTTT
CASNGRTGGSRAGELFF
>TRBJ2-1|TRBV4-1|TRBD1
TGCGCCAGCAGCCTGCGGCTACAGGGGGTGATAATCCCGTACAATGAGCAGTTCTTC
CASSLRLQGVIIPYNEQFF
>TRBJ1-1|TRBV4-3|TRBD1
TGCGCCAGCAGCCAATCCGGGACAGGGGGCTACACTGAAGCTTTCTTT
CASSQSGTGGYTEAFF
>TRBJ2-5|TRBV5-4|TRBD2
TGTGCCAGCAGCTTGGTGACTAGCGGGTTGCAAGAGACCCAGTACTTC
CASSLVTSGLQETQYF
>TRBJ2-1|TRBV29-1|NA
TGCAGCGCCCCTGGGCAGGGTAGGATCTACAATGAGCAGTTCTTC
CSAPGQGRIYNEQFF
>TRBJ2-1|TRBV29-1|NA
TGCACCGGGACTGCGGCAAAGGGTGAGCAGTTCTTC
CTGTAAKGEQFF
>TRBJ2-1|TRBV5-1|NA
TGCGCCAGCAGCTTGTGGAAGCGGAGCTCCTACAATGAGCAGTTCTTC
CASSLWKRSSYNEQFF
>TRBJ1-3|TRBV27|TRBD1
TGTGCCAGCAGTCTAGACAGGGCTGGAAACACCATATATTTT
CASSLDRAGNTIYF
>TRBJ2-2|TRBV9|TRBD2
TGTGCCAGCAGCGTAGTCGGGAGGACCGGGGAGCTGTTTTTT
CASSVVGRTGELFF